A single sample is the source of the 2 T cell receptor beta chains below, sequenced in a study of IL-17A CD8 T cells in psoriatic arthritis synovium. The synovial fluid came from psoriatic arthritis joints with active inflammation. The assay was immunoSEQ multiplex PCR, and TCRdb's table has in-frame clones only and misses some. The sample records 1,900 or so clones, approximately 69% being singletons. The sequenced sample was memory CD8+ T cells from synovial fluid. Subset defined: bulk memory CD8+ T cells (CD45RA-CD27+/- and CD45RA+CD27-). These receptors were obtained from a human donor with psoriatic arthritis.

The V call is TRBV5-4, the J call TRBJ2-7; 7 bases are a match to TRBD1. This CDR3 has 16 residues. Germline V gene lookup returns CDR1 SGHNT and CDR2 YYREEE (reference sequence). V shed 5 bases, J shed 5 bases, and the junction held 16 bases outside the gene matches. CDR3 protein: CASRNSQRQGIHEQYF. The DNA of the CDR3 is TGTGCCAGCAGGAATTCCCAAAGACAGGGTATCCACGAGCAGTACTTC.

This clone was seen a handful of times. The V and J genes are TRBV5-1 and TRBJ2-1; no definite D call. Germline V gene data show CDR1 as SGHRS and CDR2 as YFSETQ. The CDR3 sequence is 14 residues long. Trimming removed 0 bases from V and 9 bases from J, with 13 bases in between. The CDR3 bases are TGCGCCAGCAGCTTGGGACGGAACGTGGGTGAGCAGTTCTTC. Protein product: CASSLGRNVGEQFF.